Included here is one T cell receptor (beta chain) sequence, with context. The record originates from a study of T cell changes during pregnancy in multiple sclerosis. Per germline, CDR1 SNHLY and CDR2 FYNNEI. The length of the CDR3 is 15 residues. The junction had 6 bases not matched to a gene; V was cut back by 8 bases and J by 2 bases. Profiling relied on immunoSEQ multiplex PCR, and the TCRdb table lists in-frame clones only, not all of them. There are about 51,000 clones in the sample; around 93% occur only once, and less than 3.5% lies in the top ten. This sequence joins TRBV2 and TRBJ2-3; 11 bases line up with TRBD2. The source material was CD8+ T cells from peripheral blood mononuclear cells, sampled in the second trimester of pregnancy. The sequence was collected from a female donor with multiple sclerosis, enrolled in a pregnancy study. The CDR3: CASATSGASTDTQYF. Written as DNA, the CDR3 is TGTGCCAGCGCGACTAGCGGGGCTTCCACAGATACGCAGTATTTT.